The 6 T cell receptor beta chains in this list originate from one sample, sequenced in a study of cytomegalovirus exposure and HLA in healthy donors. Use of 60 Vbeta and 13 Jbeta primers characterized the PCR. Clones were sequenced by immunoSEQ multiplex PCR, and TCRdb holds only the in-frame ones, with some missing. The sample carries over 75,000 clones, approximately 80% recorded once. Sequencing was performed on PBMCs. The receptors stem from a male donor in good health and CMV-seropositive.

CDR3 residues: CATSRDLTDNEKLFF. CDR3 coding DNA: TGTGCCACCAGCAGAGATTTAACAGACAATGAAAAACTGTTTTTT. The chain combines TRBV15 with TRBJ1-4; D call uncertain. This CDR3 spans 15 amino acids. CDR1 and CDR2 from the germline V gene are LNHNV and YYDKDF (reference sequence). V lost 0 bases to trimming and J lost 5 bases, with 10 bases between them. Full variable domain (missing parts from reference TRBV15 and TRBJ1-4): DAMVIQNPRYQVTQFGKPVTLSCSQTLNHNVMYWYQQKSSQAPKLLFHYYDKDFNNEADTPDNFQSRRPNTSFCFLDIRSPGLGDTAMYLCATSRDLTDNEKLFFGSGTQLSVL.

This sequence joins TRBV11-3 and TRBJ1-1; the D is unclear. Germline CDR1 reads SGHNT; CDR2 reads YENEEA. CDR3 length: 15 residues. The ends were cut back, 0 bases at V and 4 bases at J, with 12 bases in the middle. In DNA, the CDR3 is TGTGCCAGCAGCTTAGAGATAGGGAGGAGCACTGAAGCTTTCTTT. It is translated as CASSLEIGRSTEAFF.

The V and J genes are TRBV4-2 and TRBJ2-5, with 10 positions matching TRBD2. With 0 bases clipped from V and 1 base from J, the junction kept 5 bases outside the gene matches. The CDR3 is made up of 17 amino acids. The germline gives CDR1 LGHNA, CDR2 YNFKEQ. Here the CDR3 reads CASSQDQSGGAQETQYF. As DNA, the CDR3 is TGTGCCAGCAGCCAAGACCAGAGCGGGGGGGCCCAAGAGACCCAGTACTTC.

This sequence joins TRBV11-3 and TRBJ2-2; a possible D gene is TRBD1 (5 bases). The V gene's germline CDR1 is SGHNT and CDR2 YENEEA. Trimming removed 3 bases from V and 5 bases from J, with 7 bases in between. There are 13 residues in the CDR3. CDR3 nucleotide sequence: TGTGCCAGCAGCTTTAGGGGAACCGGGGAGCTGTTTTTT. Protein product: CASSFRGTGELFF.

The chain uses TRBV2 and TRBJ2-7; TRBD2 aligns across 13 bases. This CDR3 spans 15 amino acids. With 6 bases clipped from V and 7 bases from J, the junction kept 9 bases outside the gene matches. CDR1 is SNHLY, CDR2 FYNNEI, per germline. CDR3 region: CASSLSGTSGVEQYF. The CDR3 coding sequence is TGTGCCAGCAGCCTATCCGGGACTAGCGGGGTTGAGCAGTACTTC.

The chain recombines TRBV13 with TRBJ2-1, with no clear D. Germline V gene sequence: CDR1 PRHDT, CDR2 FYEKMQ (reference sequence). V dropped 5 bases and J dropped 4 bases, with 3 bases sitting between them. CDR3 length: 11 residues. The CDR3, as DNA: TGTGCCAGCAGCCTGTACAATGAGCAGTTCTTC. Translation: CASSLYNEQFF.